These 27 T cell receptor beta chains came from one sample sequenced in a study of blood T cells in healthy people across ages. The authors ran a second PCR of 7 to 11 cycles using a sample-barcoded 5' primer and a J-beta primer mix. TCRdb redid the calling of the 5' RACE reads with MiXCR, one entry per CDR3 protein. The sample yields over a million distinct CDR3 sequences, under 45% seen once. The sample comprised blood. These receptors were collected from a woman aged 60-70 years in good health.

The genes are TRBV29-1 and TRBJ1-4; D remains ambiguous. This CDR3 spans 12 amino acids. CDR1 SQVTM and CDR2 ANQGSEA come from the germline V gene. With 4 bases removed from V and 8 bases from J, the gap between germline ends came to 11 bases. The CDR3 loop reads CSVAYSGEKLFF. CDR3 in DNA: TGCAGCGTTGCCTACAGTGGCGAAAAACTGTTTTTT.

This rearrangement joins TRBV28 to TRBJ2-2, with a weak D call TRBD2 (6 bases). Germline CDR1 MDHEN, CDR2 SYDVKM. The CDR3 spans 14 residues. V lost 7 bases and J lost 4, with 13 bases in between. The CDR3 protein is CASTPAGFTGELFF. The DNA of the CDR3 is TGTGCCAGCACCCCTGCGGGGTTCACCGGGGAGCTGTTTTTT.

This clonotype was detected a few times. The CDR3 DNA is TGTGCCGAGAAGGCCCGAGGGCGCGACAATCAGCCCCAGCATTTT. Residues: CAEKARGRDNQPQHF. The rearrangement links TRBV28 to TRBJ1-5; D call uncertain. The V gene's germline CDR1 is MDHEN and CDR2 SYDVKM. CDR3 length: 15 amino acids. V lost 11 bases and J lost 3, with 20 bases in between.

This clonotype occurred a few times. The chain uses TRBV28 and TRBJ2-6, with D unresolved. This CDR3 contains 17 residues. The germline V gene encodes CDR1 MDHEN and CDR2 SYDVKM. The V end was cut by 3 bases, the J end by 4 bases, with 16 bases between. The CDR3 reads CASSFYSLGYGANVLTF. The CDR3 region has the DNA TGTGCCAGCAGTTTTTATAGTTTGGGGTACGGGGCCAACGTCCTGACTTTC.

This clonotype was detected only a few times. The chain joins TRBV29-1 to TRBJ2-7; 11 bases map to TRBD2. The CDR3 is 15 residues long. The germline gives CDR1 SQVTM, CDR2 ANQGSEA. V gave up 4 bases and J gave up 4 bases; unmatched junction bases: 9. The CDR3 sequence: CSVGELAGVRYEQYF. The CDR3 DNA reads TGCAGCGTTGGGGAACTAGCGGGAGTTAGGTACGAGCAGTACTTC.

This chain connects TRBV29-1 to TRBJ2-1; 7 nucleotides line up with TRBD2. Germline V CDR1 and CDR2: SQVTM, ANQGSEA. The J segment lost 6 bases and the V segment lost 7 bases, leaving 12 bases of the junction unmatched. The CDR3 spans 14 residues. The CDR3: CSGGLTGGSNEQFF. The CDR3 DNA reads TGCAGCGGTGGACTAACGGGAGGTTCCAATGAGCAGTTCTTC.

V is TRBV6-5 and J is TRBJ2-7, with D possibly matching TRBD2 (6 bases). This CDR3 spans 15 amino acids. V was pared by 6 bases and J by 3 bases, with 18 bases between. Germline V gene data show CDR1 as MNHEY and CDR2 as SVGAGI. CDR3 region: CASSLMGGRLYEQYF. The CDR3 DNA reads as TGTGCCAGCAGCTTAATGGGAGGCCGCCTCTACGAGCAGTACTTC.

The chain is built from TRBV4-1 and TRBJ2-3, with TRBD2 as a possible D gene (6 bases). Trimming removed 3 bases from V and 1 base from J, with 14 bases in between. Germline V gives CDR1 MGHRA, CDR2 YSYEKL. The CDR3 covers 16 residues. CDR3 residues: CASSHPTGTRTDTQYF. The CDR3 region has the DNA TGCGCCAGCAGCCATCCCACCGGGACTCGCACAGATACGCAGTATTTT.

As to this clonotype: One end of the junction is discordant with germline, which a read error may explain. This rearrangement joins TRBV6-5 to TRBJ2-3; D could derive from TRBD1 or TRBD2 (5 bases each). CDR1 MNHEY and CDR2 SVGAGI come from the germline V gene. CDR3 length: 15 amino acids. CDR3 sequence: CASSYPGTGTDAQYF. As DNA, the CDR3 is TGTGCCAGCAGTTACCCCGGGACGGGCACAGATGCGCAGTATTTT.

This clonotype appeared many times. The chain carries TRBV28 and TRBJ2-7; 7 positions agree with TRBD1. Germline CDR1 MDHEN, CDR2 SYDVKM. The CDR3 covers 13 residues. The ends lost 6 bases at V and 4 bases at J; junction bases unmatched: 6. This CDR3 reads CASSLDRFYEQYF. CDR3 DNA sequence: TGTGCCAGCAGCCTGGACAGGTTTTACGAGCAGTACTTC.

The CDR3: CASSDIGRDEYSPLHF. Written as DNA, the CDR3 is TGTGCCAGCAGCGACATCGGCAGGGACGAGTATTCACCCCTCCACTTT. The chain recombines TRBV7-9 with TRBJ1-6; weak D call: TRBD1 (5 bases). The CDR3 contains 16 residues. Trimming removed 5 bases from V and 8 bases from J, with 19 bases in between. Germline lookup yields CDR1 SEHNR and CDR2 FQNEAQ (reference sequence).

The chain recombines TRBV7-9 with TRBJ2-4, with D possibly being TRBD2 (5 bases). The ends were cut back, 8 bases at V and 3 bases at J, with 14 bases in the middle. This CDR3 region has 14 residues. Looked up from germline, CDR1 is SEHNR and CDR2 is FQNEAQ (reference sequence). The CDR3 loop is CASRGLLVKNIQYF. In DNA, the CDR3 is TGTGCCAGCCGCGGGTTGTTGGTCAAAAACATTCAGTACTTC.

The rearrangement joins TRBV30 to TRBJ1-2, with TRBD1 matching over 8 bases. The CDR3 totals 13 residues. CDR1 and CDR2 (germline): GTSNPN, SVGIG (reference sequence). The V gene end was trimmed by 4 bases and the J gene end by 4 bases; junction bases not matched to a gene: 5. The DNA of the CDR3 is TGTGCCTGGACCCGAGGACAGGGCTATGGCTACACCTTC. This sequence encodes CAWTRGQGYGYTF.

The genes are TRBV7-8 and TRBJ2-5; a weak D match, TRBD2 (7 bases). The CDR3 length is 16 residues. V lost 2 bases to trimming and J lost 1 base, with 14 bases between them. CDR1 is SGHVS and CDR2 is FQNEAQ in the germline V gene. The CDR3 protein is CASSLLVRGGQETQYF. The CDR3 DNA reads TGTGCCAGCAGCTTATTAGTTAGGGGGGGCCAAGAGACCCAGTACTTC. Full variable domain (missing parts from reference TRBV7-8 and TRBJ2-5): GAGVSQSPRYKVAKRGQDVALRCDPISGHVSLFWYQQALGQGPEFLTYFQNEAQLDKSGLPSDRFFAERPEGSVSTLKIQRTQQEDSAVYLCASSLLVRGGQETQYFGPGTRLLVL.

V usage is TRBV4-2 and J usage is TRBJ2-2, with 11 bases lining up with TRBD2. V was pared by 6 bases and J by 3 bases, with 6 bases of the junction left unmatched. Looked up from germline, CDR1 is LGHNA and CDR2 is YNFKEQ. There are 16 residues in the CDR3. The DNA of the CDR3 is TGTGCCAGCAGGTCCACTAGCGGGAGAGACACCGGGGAGCTGTTTTTT. Translation: CASRSTSGRDTGELFF.

This clonotype was observed once. V and J are TRBV27 and TRBJ2-7; 7 bases agree with TRBD2. This CDR3 contains 15 residues. In germline, CDR1 is MNHEY, CDR2 SMNVEV (reference sequence). With 5 bases clipped from V and 4 bases from J, the junction kept 11 bases outside the gene matches. CDR3 nucleotides: TGTGCCAGCAGTCCACGGACGGGGGGTCGGTACGAGCAGTACTTC. This encodes CASSPRTGGRYEQYF.

This chain links TRBV6-5 with TRBJ2-7; TRBD1 aligns across 7 bases. V gave up 0 bases and J gave up 3 bases; unmatched junction bases: 2. The germline V gene has CDR1 MNHEY and CDR2 SVGAGI. This CDR3 is built from 14 residues. The CDR3 loop is CASSYSTGIYEQYF. CDR3 sequence (DNA): TGTGCCAGCAGTTACTCGACAGGGATCTACGAGCAGTACTTC.

In this sample, this clonotype turned up a few times. The chain carries TRBV27 and TRBJ2-5; D possibly corresponds to TRBD2 (7 bases). Between the trimmed V and J ends, which lost 2 bases and 2 bases, there was a span of 15 bases. This CDR3 is built from 16 residues. From germline, CDR1 is MNHEY and CDR2 SMNVEV (reference sequence). The CDR3: CASSLIGRGGQETQYF. CDR3 DNA sequence: TGTGCCAGCAGTTTAATTGGCAGGGGAGGGCAAGAGACCCAGTACTTC.

The J gene is TRBJ2-4, the V gene TRBV29-1, with TRBD2 identical over 13 bases. The last part of the DNA fits TRBJ2-7 better; the J call may be wrong. The V gene's germline CDR1 is SQVTM and CDR2 ANQGSEA. The length of the CDR3 is 15 residues. The CDR3 sequence: CSVDGVGTSGIEQYF. The CDR3 DNA sequence: TGCAGCGTTGACGGGGTAGGGACTAGCGGGATCGAGCAGTACTTC.

This chain uses TRBV4-2 with TRBJ2-1, with D maybe TRBD1 (6 bases). CDR1 LGHNA and CDR2 YNFKEQ come from the germline V gene. This CDR3 spans 14 amino acids. Between the trimmed V and J ends, which lost 4 bases and 5 bases, there was a span of 12 bases. The CDR3 DNA reads TGTGCCAGCAGCCCCCGGACAGACCACAATGAGCAGTTCTTC. It translates to CASSPRTDHNEQFF.

This sequence joins TRBV5-4 and TRBJ2-5; possibly TRBD2 for D (5 bases). CDR3 length: 13 amino acids. Trimming cost V 2 bases and J 5 bases, with 10 bases left between them. CDR1 and CDR2 from the germline V gene are SGHNT and YYREEE (reference sequence). The CDR3 region is CASSFGGLETQYF. In DNA, the CDR3 is TGTGCCAGCAGCTTCGGCGGGCTGGAGACCCAGTACTTC.

The J gene is TRBJ1-6, the V gene TRBV5-6; tentative D call: TRBD1 (6 bases). V was clipped by 0 bases and J by 9 bases, with 7 bases between them. CDR1 SGHDT and CDR2 YYEEEE come from the germline V gene. The CDR3 is made up of 13 amino acids. The CDR3 sequence is CASSLEQGSPLHF. The CDR3, as DNA: TGTGCCAGCAGCTTGGAACAGGGTTCACCCCTCCACTTT.

The V call is TRBV6-5, the J call TRBJ1-5, with a tentative D call TRBD1 (6 bases). Germline V gene sequence: CDR1 MNHEY, CDR2 SVGAGI. This CDR3 contains 15 residues. The ends were cut back, 5 bases at V and 7 bases at J, with 18 bases in the middle. CDR3 loop: CASSPRRGGGQPQHF. The CDR3 nucleotides read TGTGCCAGCAGTCCCAGGCGCGGGGGCGGGCAGCCCCAGCATTTT.

The CDR3 loop is CASRRQGGNTGELFF. Written as DNA, the CDR3 is TGTGCCAGCAGACGACAGGGGGGGAACACCGGGGAGCTGTTTTTT. V is TRBV6-2 or TRBV6-3 and J is TRBJ2-2; 9 nucleotides match TRBD1. The V gene end was trimmed by 6 bases and the J gene end by 1 base; junction bases not matched to a gene: 3. Per germline, CDR1 MNHEY and CDR2 SVGEGT. This CDR3 contains 15 residues.

The chain has TRBV7-8 and TRBJ2-7, with unresolved D. CDR1 and CDR2 (germline): SGHVS, FQNEAQ. The CDR3 covers 15 residues. The ends were cut back, 1 base at V and 2 bases at J, with 12 bases in the middle. The CDR3 is CASSLEDLSTYEQYF. DNA for the CDR3: TGTGCCAGCAGCTTAGAAGATTTGAGTACCTACGAGCAGTACTTC.

The chain joins TRBV4-2 to TRBJ1-4, with 8 nucleotides matching TRBD1. V lost 3 bases, J lost 0 bases, and 3 bases stayed unmatched. The CDR3 is 16 residues long. Germline V gene sequence: CDR1 LGHNA, CDR2 YNFKEQ. CDR3 sequence reads: CASSHEQGATNEKLFF. As DNA, the CDR3 is TGTGCCAGCAGCCACGAACAGGGGGCAACTAATGAAAAACTGTTTTTT.

This clonotype has just a few counts. The chain joins TRBV28 to TRBJ2-4; maybe TRBD2 (6 bases). Deletions cut 3 bases from V and 3 bases from J, with 9 bases between. CDR1 is MDHEN and CDR2 is SYDVKM in the germline V gene. The CDR3 contains 14 residues. CDR3 DNA sequence: TGTGCCAGCAGTTTGGGGGGAGGCAAAAACATTCAGTACTTC. It translates to CASSLGGGKNIQYF.